This T cell receptor beta chain appears in the sequencing data of a study of healthy donors' naive CD4 and CD8 T cells. Study-level information: Three donor age groups were sampled: 20-25, 40-50 and 60-70 years; half female. General study findings and limits: Positive CDR3 charge linked to CD4+ cells, negative to CD8+ cells.

A linear amplification protocol produced the TCR libraries from roughly 480 ng of total RNA. Each CDR3 protein is one row after TCRdb ran MiXCR on the reads. The sample has around 200,000 distinct CDR3 sequences, over 60% seen once. Naive CD4+ cells were sorted as CD4+CD8-CD45RO-CD45RA+; naive CD8+ as CD8+CD4-CD45RA+CD27bright. In the case of this clonotype: Its antigen is still unknown.

Deletions cut 6 bases from V and 5 bases from J, with 17 bases between. Germline lookup yields CDR1 SQVTM and CDR2 ANQGSEA. The CDR3 is made up of 13 amino acids. V is TRBV29-1 and J is TRBJ2-7, with no clear D. The sample consisted of naive CD4+ and CD8+ T cells sorted from blood, pooled from several donors. This TCR came from a pool of human donors in good health; the sample pools cells from several healthy donors. As DNA, the CDR3 is TGCAGCGTGAACTCCGGGTATCGTAACGAGCAGTACTTC. Its protein product is CSVNSGYRNEQYF.